The 28 T cell receptor beta chains below all came from one sample that was sequenced in a study of PD-L1 blockade in urothelial cancer (dated by TCRdb to the late 2010s). Receptor amplification or capture employed the immunoSEQ multiplex PCR assay. TCRdb took over this immuneACCESS table, retaining in-frame rearrangements with V and J assigned. Such tables are incomplete; in checked studies, under half of the missing clones stem from an unresolved V gene, and the remainder is unexplained. For this sample there are about 95,000 clones; around 87% appear just once. The top ten clonotypes cover 1.5% to 2.5% of the sample. The time point label of this sample denotes: pretreatment peripheral blood. The sample consisted of PBMCs, taken around atezolizumab (anti-PD-L1) treatment. All receptors come from a man in his 60s with urothelial cancer.

The V call is TRBV2, the J call TRBJ1-4; 9 bases map to TRBD1. V lost 7 bases and J lost 5; bases outside the gene matches: 5. Germline CDR1 is SNHLY and CDR2 is FYNNEI. The CDR3 length is 14 residues. CDR3 sequence reads: CASKKTGGNEKLFF. The DNA of the CDR3 is TGTGCCAGCAAGAAGACAGGGGGAAATGAAAAACTGTTTTTT.

The J gene is TRBJ1-1, the V gene TRBV29-1; 7 bases align to TRBD1. This CDR3 region has 13 residues. Germline trimming cut 3 bases from V and 3 bases from J; bases unmatched to any gene: 4. From germline, CDR1 is SQVTM and CDR2 ANQGSEA. CDR3 bases: TGCAGCGTTGATCGAGGGGGCGACACTGAAGCTTTCTTT. This encodes CSVDRGGDTEAFF.

The genes are TRBV27 and TRBJ1-5; maybe TRBD1 (5 bases). CDR3 length equals 15 residues. V lost 10 bases and J lost 1, with 17 bases in between. The V gene's germline CDR1 is MNHEY and CDR2 SMNVEV (reference sequence). This CDR3 is CANSGLVESNQPQHF. In nucleotides, the CDR3 is TGTGCCAACTCAGGGTTGGTTGAAAGCAATCAGCCCCAGCATTTT.

This chain connects TRBV5-6 to TRBJ2-5; TRBD1 matches 9 bases. V trimming: 4 bases; J trimming: 5 bases; junction bases outside the gene matches: 9. This CDR3 spans 15 amino acids. Germline lookup yields CDR1 SGHDT and CDR2 YYEEEE. The CDR3 region has the DNA TGTGCCAGCAGCCCGGGACAGGGCCTTAGGGAGACCCAGTACTTC. It translates to CASSPGQGLRETQYF.

The gene calls are TRBV11-1 and TRBJ1-5; D may be TRBD1 (5 bases). V was pared by 5 bases and J by 2 bases, with 16 bases between. The CDR3 consists of 16 residues. Looked up from germline, CDR1 is SGHAT and CDR2 is FQDESV (reference sequence). In DNA, the CDR3 is TGTGCCAGCAGCCTAGGGACCGGGAGTGGCAATCAGCCCCAGCATTTT. It encodes CASSLGTGSGNQPQHF.

The V call is TRBV9, the J call TRBJ2-1; 10 bases map to TRBD1. V trimming: 3 bases; J trimming: 8 bases; junction bases outside the gene matches: 8. This CDR3 is built from 15 residues. Germline assignment: CDR1 SGDLS and CDR2 YYNGEE. CDR3 coding DNA: TGTGCCAGCAGCGCCCCTCGGACAGGGGGGTATGAGCAGTTCTTC. Translating it yields CASSAPRTGGYEQFF.

V is TRBV6-4 and J is TRBJ2-1, with 10 bases matching TRBD2. Germline V gene lookup returns CDR1 MRHNA and CDR2 SNTAGT. V lost 6 bases and J lost 6; bases outside the gene matches: 17. There are 18 residues in the CDR3. CDR3 coding DNA: TGTGCCAGCAGCCACGGGGGCGGTAGCGGGAGGTCGGGCAATGAGCAGTTCTTC. Translation: CASSHGGGSGRSGNEQFF.

This chain uses TRBV7-2 with TRBJ2-5, with no clear D. There are 14 residues in the CDR3. Looked up from germline, CDR1 is SGHTA and CDR2 is FQGNSA. Trimming took off 5 bases at V and 1 base at J, with 11 bases between the two ends. The CDR3 DNA reads as TGTGCCAGCAGCCCCCGGCAGGCCCAAGAGACCCAGTACTTC. It specifies CASSPRQAQETQYF.

The V gene is TRBV18, the J gene TRBJ1-5; 7 bases map to TRBD1. V was pared by 2 bases and J by 4 bases, with 2 bases of the junction left unmatched. Germline V gene data show CDR1 as KGHSH and CDR2 as LQKENI. CDR3 length equals 14 residues. CDR3 amino acids: CASSPGDSNQPQHF. The CDR3 nucleotides read TGTGCCAGCTCACCAGGGGACAGTAATCAGCCCCAGCATTTT.

V gene TRBV29-1 combines with J gene TRBJ2-5; 7 nucleotides agree with TRBD2. From germline, CDR1 is SQVTM and CDR2 ANQGSEA. The CDR3 has 15 amino acids. V dropped 4 bases and J dropped 4; count of bases not matched to a gene: 12. Written as DNA, the CDR3 is TGCAGCGTTGGGGACCACGGGGGGTTGGGAGAGACCCAGTACTTC. Encoded protein: CSVGDHGGLGETQYF.

This clone was counted a single time. The chain uses TRBV18 and TRBJ2-7; D remains ambiguous. Germline V gene lookup returns CDR1 KGHSH and CDR2 LQKENI. Trimming cost V 3 bases and J 4 bases, with 16 bases left between them. This CDR3 comprises 15 residues. CDR3 coding DNA: TGTGCCAGCTCACCCGATTTGTCGGTGTGGTACGAGCAGTACTTC. This gives the protein CASSPDLSVWYEQYF.

The chain couples TRBV5-1 to TRBJ1-1; tentative D call: TRBD1 (5 bases). This CDR3 spans 14 amino acids. The V gene lost 1 base and the J gene lost 4 bases, with 11 bases spanning the gap. Germline V gene lookup returns CDR1 SGHRS and CDR2 YFSETQ. This CDR3 reads CASSLIQGGTEAFF. The CDR3 DNA sequence: TGCGCCAGCAGCTTGATCCAGGGAGGCACTGAAGCTTTCTTT.

The rearrangement uses TRBV6-5 and TRBJ2-7, with 11 bases lining up with TRBD2. This CDR3 has 13 amino acids. CDR1 and CDR2 (germline): MNHEY, SVGAGI. The trim removed 6 bases at V and 3 bases at J, leaving 1 base unmatched. The CDR3 protein is CASRLAGGYEQYF. Written as DNA, the CDR3 is TGTGCCAGCAGGCTAGCGGGAGGCTACGAGCAGTACTTC.

The CDR3 here is CASSLTASGRNEQFF. The CDR3 bases are TGTGCCAGCAGCTTAACGGCTAGCGGGAGAAATGAGCAGTTCTTC. V gene TRBV7-3 combines with J gene TRBJ2-1, with 10 bases identical to TRBD2. The length of the CDR3 is 15 residues. Germline-derived CDR1 and CDR2 are SGHTA and FQGTGA. V shed 0 bases and J 7 bases; nucleotides not matched to a gene: 3.

CDR3: CAISGGTGSQETQYF. The CDR3 nucleotides are TGTGCCATCAGTGGGGGGACAGGGAGTCAAGAGACCCAGTACTTC. J is TRBJ2-5 and V is TRBV10-3; TRBD1 matches at 9 bases. Germline CDR1 reads ENHRY; CDR2 reads SYGVKD. The V segment lost 4 bases and the J segment 2 bases; nucleotides outside the gene matches: 5. The CDR3 totals 15 residues.

This clone was detected only once. The rearrangement joins TRBV18 to TRBJ2-6; TRBD2 is a possible D gene (6 bases). Trimming stripped 3 bases from V and 4 bases from J, with 10 bases between. This CDR3 has 15 residues. Germline V lookup: CDR1 KGHSH, CDR2 LQKENI. The CDR3 sequence: CASSPEGTGANVLTF. The DNA for the CDR3 is TGTGCCAGCTCACCGGAGGGGACCGGGGCCAACGTCCTGACTTTC.

The chain uses TRBV28 and TRBJ2-7; D is uncertain. This CDR3 is built from 15 residues. The V end was cut by 1 base, the J end by 3 bases, with 13 bases between. CDR1 MDHEN and CDR2 SYDVKM come from the germline V gene. The CDR3 sequence: CASSLFTETGYEQYF. The CDR3 nucleotides read TGTGCCAGCAGTTTATTTACGGAGACGGGCTACGAGCAGTACTTC.

The chain couples TRBV27 to TRBJ1-1, with D tentatively TRBD1 (6 bases). The CDR3 consists of 15 residues. Germline lookup yields CDR1 MNHEY and CDR2 SMNVEV (reference sequence). Trimming took 6 bases from V and 2 from J, leaving 16 bases between them. DNA for the CDR3: TGTGCCAGCAGGCCCAGGACAGCCTTAAACACTGAAGCTTTCTTT. Protein product: CASRPRTALNTEAFF.

This clone was detected only once. The rearrangement uses TRBV5-4 and TRBJ2-5, with 10 bases matching TRBD2. J lost 5 bases, V lost 2 bases, and 3 bases had no gene match. This CDR3 spans 14 amino acids. CDR1 is SGHNT, CDR2 YYREEE, per germline (reference sequence). CDR3 DNA sequence: TGTGCCAGCAGCTTCGCACTAGCGGGGGAGACCCAGTACTTC. Protein: CASSFALAGETQYF.

This chain connects TRBV29-1 to TRBJ2-3; a possible D gene is TRBD2 (6 bases). Trimming removed 8 bases from V and 2 bases from J, with 14 bases in between. CDR1 is SQVTM and CDR2 is ANQGSEA in the germline V gene. CDR3 length: 13 amino acids. CDR3 residues: CSFRTTVTDTQYF. CDR3 in DNA: TGCAGCTTTAGGACTACCGTCACAGATACGCAGTATTTT.

The gene calls are TRBV7-8 and TRBJ2-5; 14 bases line up with TRBD2. Per germline, CDR1 SGHVS and CDR2 FQNEAQ. V lost 6 bases to trimming and J lost 5 bases; unmatched junction nucleotides: 11. The CDR3 sequence is 17 residues long. CDR3 amino acids: CASSRTSGRLTLETQYF. DNA of the CDR3: TGTGCCAGCAGTCGGACTAGCGGGAGGTTGACGTTGGAGACCCAGTACTTC. Together with reference TRBV7-8 and TRBJ2-5, the CDR3 gives the full variable domain: GAGVSQSPRYKVAKRGQDVALRCDPISGHVSLFWYQQALGQGPEFLTYFQNEAQLDKSGLPSDRFFAERPEGSVSTLKIQRTQQEDSAVYLCASSRTSGRLTLETQYFGPGTRLLVL.

This clone was observed once. The V gene is TRBV11-2, the J gene TRBJ2-1; 11 bases map to TRBD2. This CDR3 comprises 17 residues. V gave up 3 bases and J gave up 0 bases; unmatched junction bases: 4. Per germline, CDR1 SGHAT and CDR2 FQNNGV. The CDR3 DNA sequence: TGTGCCAGCAGCTTTGTAGCGGGGGGGAGCTCCTACAATGAGCAGTTCTTC. This encodes CASSFVAGGSSYNEQFF.

This clone was observed a few times. The J gene is TRBJ2-4, the V gene TRBV6-5; D remains ambiguous. Germline CDR1 reads MNHEY; CDR2 reads SVGAGI. The CDR3 runs to 14 residues. The V and J ends lost 2 bases and 0 bases respectively, with 5 bases between them. CDR3 sequence reads: CASSYSLAKNIQYF. In DNA form, the CDR3 reads TGTGCCAGCAGTTACAGCCTAGCCAAAAACATTCAGTACTTC.

The chain employs TRBV5-1 and TRBJ1-1; D is possibly TRBD1 (6 bases). The CDR3 sequence is 16 residues long. The V end lost 6 bases, the J end lost 4 bases, and 22 bases lay between the germline ends. The V gene's germline CDR1 is SGHRS and CDR2 YFSETQ. Written as DNA, the CDR3 is TGCGCCAGCACCATACAAACAGGGCTTGAAGGCACTGAAGCTTTCTTT. Translated: CASTIQTGLEGTEAFF.

This rearrangement joins TRBV10-3 to TRBJ1-2; the D is unclear. CDR1 is ENHRY, CDR2 SYGVKD, per germline. The length of the CDR3 is 12 residues. Trimming stripped 2 bases from V and 6 bases from J, with 7 bases between. The chain's CDR3 is CAISEGANGYTF. The CDR3 coding sequence is TGTGCCATCAGTGAGGGAGCGAATGGCTACACCTTC.

This clone was recorded a few times. CDR3 region: CASSWGRGVNQPQHF. CDR3 DNA sequence: TGTGCCAGTAGTTGGGGCAGGGGTGTCAATCAGCCCCAGCATTTT. The genes are TRBV19 and TRBJ1-5; the D gene is possibly TRBD1 (6 bases). Trimming took off 5 bases at V and 3 bases at J, with 14 bases between the two ends. There are 15 residues in the CDR3. Germline-derived CDR1 and CDR2 are LNHDA and SQIVND (reference sequence). The variable domain in full, completed from reference TRBV19 and TRBJ1-5, reads DGGITQSPKYLFRKEGQNVTLSCEQNLNHDAMYWYRQDPGQGLRLIYYSQIVNDFQKGDIAEGYSVSREKKESFPLTVTSAQKNPTAFYLCASSWGRGVNQPQHFGDGTRLSIL.

The chain couples TRBV5-6 to TRBJ1-1, with TRBD1 matching 8 bases. The CDR3 is 12 amino acids. Unmatched junction bases numbered 6, after V lost 3 bases and J lost 11 bases. Germline lookup yields CDR1 SGHDT and CDR2 YYEEEE. CDR3 coding DNA: TGTGCCAGCAGCTACCAGGGGGCGGGTGCTTTCTTT. Translation gives CASSYQGAGAFF.

V is TRBV10-3 and J is TRBJ2-7; the match to TRBD1 covers 9 bases. With 4 bases clipped from V and 4 bases from J, the junction kept 5 bases outside the gene matches. The V gene's germline CDR1 is ENHRY and CDR2 SYGVKD. CDR3 length equals 14 residues. The CDR3: CAISVDRGRYEQYF. For the CDR3, the DNA is TGTGCCATCAGTGTCGACAGGGGGAGGTACGAGCAGTACTTC.